This T cell receptor (beta chain) was identified in a study of tumor-infiltrating lymphocytes in primary liver carcinoma (dated by TCRdb to the late 2010s). Regarding the research as a whole: Hepatocellular carcinoma (four) or combined HCC and intrahepatic cholangiocarcinoma (one) was present in the five patients, who were three men and two women aged 30 to 69 years. The tumors of the five patients were staged as T1-T3 N0M0, with maximum diameters ranging from roughly 4.2 to 10 cm. Each sample produced roughly 3.5 to 8 million productive TCRbeta reads, and read depth showed no significant difference between tissue types. Across five regions of each liver tumor, along with adjacent normal tissue and blood, the study brought together TCRbeta repertoire sequencing, expression microarrays and whole-exome sequencing. TCRbeta repertoire sequencing covered 35 or so specimens from 5 patients: around 25 tumor regions, 5 adjacent noncancerous liver tissues and 5 peripheral blood samples. The 25 or so tumor region samples were profiled with Agilent mRNA microarrays so that TCRbeta repertoire diversity could be related to the local molecular phenotype. Repertoires from technical replicates were highly reproducible, with mean shared-clone rates about 0.86 and correlation coefficients above 0.95. Results the study describes overall, beyond this receptor: The top 250 clones accounted for a significantly greater share of the repertoire in tumors than in blood (p = 0.039). With just 4 or 5 patients in the study, the authors point out that the findings should be validated in a larger study. Only the TCR beta chain was sequenced, so true repertoire diversity is likely underestimated because unpaired alpha chains were not captured. Repertoire overlap was higher between tumor regions (mean about 36%) than tumor-adjacent (around 17%) or tumor-blood (approximately 15%) pairs, consistent with antigen-driven expansion. Because the samples were bulk and unsorted, CD4+ and CD8+ T cell repertoires could not be compared. Only roughly 7-25% of top clones appeared in all five regions of a tumor, which suggests that tumor-infiltrating T cells are spatially heterogeneous.

Using a constant-region primer and ProtoScript II reverse transcriptase, TCRbeta-specific cDNA was reverse-transcribed from roughly 460 ng total RNA. TCRbeta libraries were built with three nested multiplex PCR rounds, a slightly modified ARM-PCR procedure. Each of the first two PCR rounds ran for nine to eleven cycles and used multiplex TRBV1-TRBV30 forward primers together with a Cbeta reverse primer. Sample barcodes and Illumina adapters were added in a final 25-cycle PCR with Deep VentR polymerase. Amplicons of 200-500 bp were gel-purified with a QIAquick gel extraction kit before sequencing. An Illumina HiSeq 2500 was used to sequence the TCRbeta amplicons, generating 250-bp paired-end reads. Per the authors' processing: To recover full CDR3 sequences, reads were quality-trimmed using Trimmomatic v0.33 and paired reads were then merged using FLASH v1.2.11. MiGEC v1.2.1b assigned V, D and J germline segments to the rearranged TCRbeta sequences. Clonotype statistics and Shannon-Wiener diversity indices were calculated with VDJtools v1.0.0. Except for diversity analysis, only the 250 most abundant clonotypes of each sample were used in subsequent analyses to reduce sampling bias. TCRdb applied fastp at Q25 and MiXCR to the public reads, then kept only in-frame beta chains. Under each unique CDR3 protein, matching rows form one entry showing the most common genes and DNA. The V and J calls here are based on TCRdb, not the publication. The sample table lists more than 85,000 distinct CDR3 sequences, 80% to 85% of them with a count of one. Around 21% of the sample goes to the ten largest clones.

The CDR3 runs 14 amino acids, cysteine and phenylalanine included. Only the CDR3 DNA stays, 42 bases, in frame from base 1. Looking up the germline V gene (reference sequence) yields CDR1 MNHNY and CDR2 SVGAGI. Without any cell sorting, total RNA and DNA were co-extracted from about 21-30 mg of bulk tissue using the AllPrep DNA/RNA mini kit. Between late 2015 and 2016, a few patients in China with histopathologically diagnosed primary liver carcinoma had surgical resection. At the time of sampling, the patients were treatment-naive and had chronic HBV infection. Each tumor was sampled at five spatially separated regions: the superior, inferior, left-lateral and right-lateral poles and the tumor centre. More than 85% viable tumor cells were found by histology in every tumor sample. Fresh tumor and adjacent tissue pieces were bisected; one half was stored in RNAlater at -80°C, the other sent for histology.

To note about this clonotype: Its antigen is not yet known. A read error may account for a junction end that differs from germline.

The rearrangement joined TRBV6-6 to TRBJ2-3, and TRBD2 matches 8 of the central bases. The sequencing sample was made of liver tumor tissue from sampling region 3. The sample's cell subset or site label, decoded: tumor region T3, left-lateral pole. The clonotype comes from a man between 35 and 55 years old with primary liver carcinoma and hepatitis B virus infection. CDR3 protein: CASSRTSRGDMQYF. The bases are TGTGCCAGCAGTCGGACTAGCCGGGGAGATATGCAGTATTTT.